These 5 T cell receptor beta chains share one sample of origin, sequenced in a study of shared clonotypes between healthy human individuals. TCRdb keeps only in-frame clones here, not all; method: immunoSEQ multiplex PCR. In the table there are about 1.1 million clones, 70% to 85% of which are singletons. The specimen sequenced was memory CD4+ T cells from PBMCs. Subset here: CD45RA-negative fraction. Source of these receptors: a man aged 18 to 35 in good health. Some clones in this sample may be carry-over from other donors' samples.

The gene calls are TRBV5-1 and TRBJ1-2; possible D gene TRBD1, 5 bases. The CDR3 runs to 19 residues. V lost 4 bases, J lost 3 bases, and 28 bases lay in between. CDR1 is SGHRS, CDR2 YFSETQ, per germline. The CDR3 reads CASSPRGGGLPRPDYGYTF. The CDR3 DNA is TGCGCCAGCAGCCCTCGTGGGGGAGGCTTACCGCGCCCAGACTATGGCTACACCTTC.

This chain connects TRBV5-1 to TRBJ2-7, with D possibly TRBD1 on 6 matching bases. Trimming shortened V by 1 base and J by 4 bases, and 12 bases separated the two germline ends. Germline-derived CDR1 and CDR2 are SGHRS and YFSETQ. The CDR3 consists of 14 residues. The CDR3: CASSLSPGAYEQYF. DNA of the CDR3: TGCGCCAGCAGCTTGAGTCCAGGGGCTTACGAGCAGTACTTC.

The CDR3 spells CASSSTRGRGYTF. The CDR3 DNA reads as TGTGCCAGCAGTTCGACCAGGGGGCGGGGCTACACCTTC. This chain links TRBV28 with TRBJ1-2; 8 bases are shared with TRBD1. J lost 8 bases, V lost 4 bases, and 6 bases had no gene match. The germline V gene has CDR1 MDHEN and CDR2 SYDVKM. This CDR3 is built from 13 residues.

CDR3 region: CASSYSEGSNQPQHF. The CDR3 DNA reads TGTGCCAGCAGTTACTCGGAGGGAAGCAATCAGCCCCAGCATTTT. V is TRBV6-5 and J is TRBJ1-5; unclear D gene. Trimming shortened V by 0 bases and J by 1 base, and 7 bases separated the two germline ends. The length of the CDR3 is 15 residues. CDR1 and CDR2 from the germline V gene are MNHEY and SVGAGI.

In its sample, this clone was seen once. This rearrangement joins TRBV7-3 to TRBJ2-5, with D perhaps TRBD1 (6 bases). The length of the CDR3 is 15 residues. Trimming cost V 4 bases and J 1 base, with 13 bases left between them. CDR1 is SGHTA and CDR2 is FQGTGA in the germline V gene. CDR3 protein: CASSSSGAIQETQYF. CDR3 DNA: TGTGCCAGCAGCTCTTCAGGGGCTATCCAAGAGACCCAGTACTTC.